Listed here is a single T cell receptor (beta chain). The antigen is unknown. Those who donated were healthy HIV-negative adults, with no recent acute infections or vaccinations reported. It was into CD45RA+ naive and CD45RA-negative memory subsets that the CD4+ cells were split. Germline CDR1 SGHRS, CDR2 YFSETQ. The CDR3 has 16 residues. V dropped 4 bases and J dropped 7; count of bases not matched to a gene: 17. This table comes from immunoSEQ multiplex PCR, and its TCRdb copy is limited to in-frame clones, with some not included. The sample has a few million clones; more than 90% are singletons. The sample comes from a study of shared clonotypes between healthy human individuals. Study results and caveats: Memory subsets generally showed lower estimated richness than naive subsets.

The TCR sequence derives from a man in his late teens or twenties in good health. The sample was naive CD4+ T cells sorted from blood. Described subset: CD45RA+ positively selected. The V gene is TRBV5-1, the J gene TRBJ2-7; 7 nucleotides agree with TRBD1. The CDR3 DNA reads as TGCGCCAGCAGCCCAAACTTACGACAGGGATCTCAGGAGCAGTACTTC. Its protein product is CASSPNLRQGSQEQYF. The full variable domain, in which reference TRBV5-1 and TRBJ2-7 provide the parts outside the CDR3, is KAGVTQTPRYLIKTRGQQVTLSCSPISGHRSVSWYQQTPGQGLQFLFEYFSETQRNKGNFPGRFSGRQFSNSRSEMNVSTLELGDSALYLCASSPNLRQGSQEQYFGPGTRLTVT.